This T cell receptor beta chain was profiled in a study of glioma-infiltrating T cells after dendritic cell vaccination. Findings of the study overall: Complete blood and tumor specimen sets were limited to few patients.

TCRdb's copy holds only in-frame clones and misses some; the assay was immunoSEQ multiplex PCR. The table includes 90,000 to 110,000 clones, around 90% detected once. The time point denotes: after dendritic cell vaccination, including at tumor progression/relapse. About this clone: The target antigen is unknown.

Germline CDR1 reads LNHDA; CDR2 reads SQIVND (reference sequence). V lost 0 bases, J lost 2 bases, and 10 bases lay in between. This CDR3 has 15 amino acids. Sequences were derived from blood, sampled after dendritic cell vaccination. The rearrangement links TRBV19 to TRBJ1-2; D remains unclear. This clonotype was sampled from a human donor with glioblastoma. DNA for the CDR3: TGTGCCAGTAGTATAGATGGAGTAACAAACTATGGCTACACCTTC. Encoded protein: CASSIDGVTNYGYTF.